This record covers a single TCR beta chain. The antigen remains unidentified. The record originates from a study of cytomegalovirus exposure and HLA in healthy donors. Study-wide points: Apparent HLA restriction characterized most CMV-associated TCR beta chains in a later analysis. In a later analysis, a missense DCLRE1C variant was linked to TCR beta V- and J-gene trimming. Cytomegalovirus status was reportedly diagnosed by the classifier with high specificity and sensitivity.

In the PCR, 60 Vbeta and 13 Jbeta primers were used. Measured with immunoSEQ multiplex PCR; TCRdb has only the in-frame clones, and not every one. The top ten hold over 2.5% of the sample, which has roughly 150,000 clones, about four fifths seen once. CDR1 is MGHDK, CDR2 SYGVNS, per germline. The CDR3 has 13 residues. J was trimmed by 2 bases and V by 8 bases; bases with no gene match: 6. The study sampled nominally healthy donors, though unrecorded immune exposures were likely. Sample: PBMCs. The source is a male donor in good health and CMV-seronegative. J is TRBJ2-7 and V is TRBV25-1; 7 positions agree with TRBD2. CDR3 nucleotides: TGTGCCAGCCGGGGGGACTGGGCCTACGAGCAGTACTTC. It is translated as CASRGDWAYEQYF.